A selection of T cell receptor beta chains follows, all from one sample in a study of Ad26.COV2.S vaccination and SARS-CoV-2 variants. Method: immunoSEQ multiplex PCR; TCRdb's copy keeps in-frame clones and lacks some. The sample contains about 330,000 clones, roughly 90% of which appear only once. The starting material was peripheral blood, obtained in a trial of Ad26.COV2.S vaccine versus placebo. All receptors derive from a person between 18 and 59 years old who received the Ad26.COV2.S COVID-19 vaccine or a placebo. CDR3s include the opening cysteine and the closing phenylalanine or tryptophan. A D gene is named only where the DNA matches it firmly. Size is omitted from some rows. Given values are once, few, many or a class for expanded clones.

d_gene: TRBD1
j_gene: TRBJ2-1
v_gene: TRBV29-1
abundance: NA
CDR3nt: TGCAGCGTAGAACAGGGGGTCCTCTACAATGAGCAGTTCTTC
CDR3aa: CSVEQGVLYNEQFF

d_gene: NA
j_gene: TRBJ1-6
v_gene: TRBV7-6
abundance: NA
CDR3nt: TGTGCCAGCAGCCGCCGGGACGGGCGATCACCCCTCCACTTT
CDR3aa: CASSRRDGRSPLHF

d_gene: NA
j_gene: TRBJ1-2
v_gene: TRBV7-6
abundance: NA
CDR3nt: TGTGCCAGCAGCTTATATGAGACCCCGTATGGCTACACCTTC
CDR3aa: CASSLYETPYGYTF

d_gene: NA
j_gene: TRBJ1-1
v_gene: TRBV11-3
abundance: NA
CDR3nt: TGTGCCAGCAGCCCTAACGACTGGGAGGAGGCTTTCTTT
CDR3aa: CASSPNDWEEAFF

d_gene: TRBD2
j_gene: TRBJ2-2
v_gene: TRBV4-3
abundance: NA
CDR3nt: TGCGCCAGCAGCTCCTCTGGACTAGCGGGAGGGGGCACCGGGGAGCTGTTTTTT
CDR3aa: CASSSSGLAGGGTGELFF

d_gene: TRBD1
j_gene: TRBJ1-1
v_gene: TRBV28
abundance: NA
CDR3nt: TGTGCCAGCAGTTTATTGTCCCGCGGACAGGGAAACACTGAAGCTTTCTTT
CDR3aa: CASSLLSRGQGNTEAFF

d_gene: NA
j_gene: TRBJ2-1
v_gene: TRBV7-8
abundance: NA
CDR3nt: TGTGCCAGCAGCGACCGGGTTAGGGGGAGCTCCTACAATGAGCAGTTCTTC
CDR3aa: CASSDRVRGSSYNEQFF

d_gene: NA
j_gene: TRBJ1-5
v_gene: TRBV11-2
abundance: NA
CDR3nt: TGTGCCAGCAGCCAGACTCTGGGGGGTGGCGAGCCCCAGCATTTT
CDR3aa: CASSQTLGGGEPQHF

d_gene: TRBD1
j_gene: TRBJ2-1
v_gene: TRBV12-5
abundance: NA
CDR3nt: TGTGCTAGTGGTTTGGAACAGGGGTCCACGGTTAATGAGCAGTTCTTC
CDR3aa: CASGLEQGSTVNEQFF

d_gene: NA
j_gene: TRBJ1-2
v_gene: TRBV4-3
abundance: NA
CDR3nt: TGCGCCAGCAGCCAAGATAAGTCGGCAGGAGGCGGCTACACCTTC
CDR3aa: CASSQDKSAGGGYTF

d_gene: NA
j_gene: TRBJ1-1
v_gene: TRBV7-2
abundance: NA
CDR3nt: TGTGCCAGCAGCCTACAACAGGAACGTACTGAAGCTTTCTTT
CDR3aa: CASSLQQERTEAFF

d_gene: TRBD1
j_gene: TRBJ1-2
v_gene: TRBV4-3
abundance: NA
CDR3nt: TGCGCCAGCAGCCAAGGGAGGACAGGGACTGGGTACACCTTC
CDR3aa: CASSQGRTGTGYTF

d_gene: NA
j_gene: TRBJ1-1
v_gene: TRBV14
abundance: NA
CDR3nt: TGTGCCAGCAGCCAAGATTGGGACACGGTTAAGCTCGTGAACACTGAAGCTTTCTTT
CDR3aa: CASSQDWDTVKLVNTEAFF

d_gene: TRBD2
j_gene: TRBJ2-1
v_gene: TRBV5-1
abundance: NA
CDR3nt: TGCGCCAGCAGCCCTGGGGGGGATGAGCAGTTCTTC
CDR3aa: CASSPGGDEQFF

d_gene: NA
j_gene: TRBJ2-1
v_gene: TRBV7-2
abundance: few
CDR3nt: TGTGCCAGCAGCCCGAGAATTGGGAGCTCCTACAATGAGCAGTTCTTC
CDR3aa: CASSPRIGSSYNEQFF

d_gene: NA
j_gene: TRBJ1-2
v_gene: TRBV9
abundance: NA
CDR3nt: TGTGCCAGCAGCCTCTCGTCGGGCTATGGCTACACCTTC
CDR3aa: CASSLSSGYGYTF

d_gene: NA
j_gene: TRBJ1-1
v_gene: TRBV7-9
abundance: NA
CDR3nt: TGTGCCAGCAGCTTCGGAGAGAACACTGAAGCTTTCTTT
CDR3aa: CASSFGENTEAFF

d_gene: NA
j_gene: TRBJ2-7
v_gene: TRBV6-5
abundance: NA
CDR3nt: TGTGCCAGCACCAATTCGGGCTACGAGCAGTACTTC
CDR3aa: CASTNSGYEQYF

d_gene: NA
j_gene: TRBJ2-5
v_gene: TRBV3-1/TRBV3-2
abundance: NA
CDR3nt: TGTGCCAGCAGCCAAGACTCCCAACAAGAGACCCAGTACTTC
CDR3aa: CASSQDSQQETQYF

d_gene: NA
j_gene: TRBJ1-2
v_gene: TRBV6-5
abundance: NA
CDR3nt: TGTGCCAGCAGGCCCCGGGGATCTAACTATGGCTACACCTTC
CDR3aa: CASRPRGSNYGYTF

d_gene: TRBD2
j_gene: TRBJ2-1
v_gene: TRBV5-1
abundance: NA
CDR3nt: TGCGCCAGCAGCTTGGAGGGACTAGCGGCTTACAATGAGCAGTTCTTC
CDR3aa: CASSLEGLAAYNEQFF

d_gene: TRBD1
j_gene: TRBJ1-4
v_gene: TRBV6-5
abundance: NA
CDR3nt: TGTGCCAGCAGTTACAGTACAGGGGAGGCACTGTTTTTT
CDR3aa: CASSYSTGEALFF

d_gene: NA
j_gene: TRBJ2-2
v_gene: TRBV5-1
abundance: NA
CDR3nt: TGCGCCAGCAGCGATGAGAACACCGGGGAGCTGTTTTTT
CDR3aa: CASSDENTGELFF

d_gene: NA
j_gene: TRBJ1-2
v_gene: TRBV5-5
abundance: NA
CDR3nt: TGTGCCAGCAGTATGGAGGTTAACTATGGCTACACCTTC
CDR3aa: CASSMEVNYGYTF

d_gene: TRBD2
j_gene: TRBJ2-1
v_gene: TRBV27
abundance: NA
CDR3nt: TGTGCCAGCAGCGAGCGGGAGAGCTCCTACAATGAGCAGTTCTTC
CDR3aa: CASSERESSYNEQFF

d_gene: TRBD1
j_gene: TRBJ1-1
v_gene: TRBV24-1
abundance: NA
CDR3nt: TGTGCCACCAGTGATAGAGGGACAGGCGACGGGAACACTGAAGCTTTCTTT
CDR3aa: CATSDRGTGDGNTEAFF

d_gene: NA
j_gene: TRBJ1-4
v_gene: TRBV29-1
abundance: NA
CDR3nt: TGCAGCGTTGCCCGGGGTCCCCCGAAGGAAAAACTGTTTTTT
CDR3aa: CSVARGPPKEKLFF

d_gene: NA
j_gene: TRBJ1-5
v_gene: TRBV15
abundance: NA
CDR3nt: TGTGCCACCAGCGGGGTCAATCAGCCCCAGCATTTT
CDR3aa: CATSGVNQPQHF

d_gene: NA
j_gene: TRBJ1-1
v_gene: TRBV27
abundance: NA
CDR3nt: TGTGCCAGCAGTTTATCGACGGTGAACACTGAAGCTTTCTTT
CDR3aa: CASSLSTVNTEAFF

d_gene: TRBD1
j_gene: TRBJ1-5
v_gene: TRBV11-2
abundance: NA
CDR3nt: TGTGCCAGCAGCTCCGGGGACAGGGTTAATCAGCCCCAGCATTTT
CDR3aa: CASSSGDRVNQPQHF

d_gene: NA
j_gene: TRBJ1-1
v_gene: TRBV6-2/TRBV6-3
abundance: NA
CDR3nt: TGTGCCAGCAGTTACGTTGATGACATGAACACTGAAGCTTTCTTT
CDR3aa: CASSYVDDMNTEAFF

d_gene: TRBD2
j_gene: TRBJ2-7
v_gene: TRBV18
abundance: NA
CDR3nt: TGTGCCAGCTCACTCCGGGACGGGGACTATGACGAGCAGTACTTC
CDR3aa: CASSLRDGDYDEQYF

d_gene: NA
j_gene: TRBJ2-3
v_gene: TRBV5-4
abundance: NA
CDR3nt: TGTGCCAGCAGGCCACGTTCCGGAGATACGCAGTATTTT
CDR3aa: CASRPRSGDTQYF

d_gene: TRBD2
j_gene: TRBJ2-1
v_gene: TRBV5-1
abundance: NA
CDR3nt: TGCGCCAGCAGCTTAGTAGCGGGAGGGCCCTCGGGTGAGCAGTTCTTC
CDR3aa: CASSLVAGGPSGEQFF